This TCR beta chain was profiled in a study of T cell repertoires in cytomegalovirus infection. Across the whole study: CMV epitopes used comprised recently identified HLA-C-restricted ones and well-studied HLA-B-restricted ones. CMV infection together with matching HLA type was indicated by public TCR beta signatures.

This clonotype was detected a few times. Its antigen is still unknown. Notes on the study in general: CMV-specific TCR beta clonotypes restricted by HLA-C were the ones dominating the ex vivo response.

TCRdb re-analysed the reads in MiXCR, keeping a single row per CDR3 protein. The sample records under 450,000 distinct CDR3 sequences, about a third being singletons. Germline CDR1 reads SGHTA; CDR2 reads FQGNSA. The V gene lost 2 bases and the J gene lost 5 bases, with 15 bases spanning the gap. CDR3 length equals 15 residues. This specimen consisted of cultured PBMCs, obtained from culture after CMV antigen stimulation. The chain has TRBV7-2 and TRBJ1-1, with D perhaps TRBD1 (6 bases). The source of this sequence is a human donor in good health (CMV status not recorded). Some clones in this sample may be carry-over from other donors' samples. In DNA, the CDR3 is TGTGCCAGCAGCTTAAACGGTCGGACAGCTACTGAAGCTTTCTTT. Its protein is CASSLNGRTATEAFF.